The subject of this entry is one TCR beta chain. Its cognate antigen is unknown. Time point denoted: healthy volunteer bleed at 6 weeks. The starting material, unfractionated whole blood, was used for total RNA extraction. There are 15 residues in the CDR3. V lost 1 base and J lost 6, with 13 bases in between. Germline values: CDR1 MNHNS, CDR2 SASEGT. The sample comes from a study of human T cells and chemical hapten exposure. Study information: How much TCR each sample yielded varied, mostly because pooled library volumes differed slightly.

Unique molecular identifiers were linked by the library to individual cDNA molecules. TCRdb reprocessed the RACE reads with MiXCR, giving one entry per CDR3 protein. The table includes more than 75,000 distinct CDR3 sequences, under 10% detected once. Study-level results: Sensitizing with DPC caused no change in TCRs above 1 in 1000 frequency.

V and J are TRBV6-1 and TRBJ1-5; D gene ambiguous. The sample taken for sequencing was whole blood. The sequence was obtained from a male donor in good health. Some clones in this sample may be carry-over from other donors' samples. The CDR3 DNA is TGTGCCAGCAGTGAAGAGGGTGTATTGAGTCAGCCCCAGCATTTT. It is translated as CASSEEGVLSQPQHF.